The 21 T cell receptor beta chains presented below share a single source sample, sequenced in a study of shared clonotypes between healthy human individuals. Data came from immunoSEQ multiplex PCR; TCRdb stores just in-frame clones and leaves some out. This sample carries roughly 2,000,000 clones, around 93% of them seen once, and the ten largest clones take under 2%. As defined, naive CD8 cells were CD45RO-negative and positively selected for CCR7, with terminally differentiated effector memory CD45RA+ cells excluded. The sample consisted of naive CD8+ T cells from PBMCs. These receptors were collected from a man between 18 and 29 years old in good health. Some clones in this sample may be carry-over from other donors' samples.

The rearrangement joins TRBV7-2 to TRBJ2-7, with D unclear. The CDR3 loop spans 13 amino acids. The V and J ends lost 2 bases and 7 bases respectively, with 12 bases between them. Germline V CDR1 and CDR2: SGHTA, FQGNSA. CDR3 bases: TGTGCCAGCAGCTTACCTCTAGGACGGGAGCAGTACTTC. This encodes CASSLPLGREQYF.

V and J are TRBV7-9 and TRBJ2-1, with 7 bases matching TRBD1. The CDR3 totals 13 residues. With 4 bases clipped from V and 10 bases from J, the junction kept 7 bases outside the gene matches. The germline V gene encodes CDR1 SEHNR and CDR2 FQNEAQ (reference sequence). The CDR3 coding sequence is TGTGCCAGCAGCTCAGGGGGTTCCGGGGAGCAGTTCTTC. Protein sequence: CASSSGGSGEQFF.

The chain has TRBV5-1 and TRBJ2-5; maybe TRBD1 (6 bases). CDR1 is SGHRS and CDR2 is YFSETQ in the germline V gene. The CDR3 totals 17 residues. The germline V and J ends were trimmed by 4 bases and 2 bases, with 21 bases remaining between them. The CDR3 DNA reads as TGCGCCAGCAGCACCAGCTACCGGGACACCCAGCAAGAGACCCAGTACTTC. It codes for CASSTSYRDTQQETQYF.

The chain is built from TRBV9 and TRBJ2-7; D perhaps matches TRBD2 (5 bases). This CDR3 is built from 15 residues. CDR1 is SGDLS and CDR2 is YYNGEE in the germline V gene. The V end was cut by 0 bases, the J end by 7 bases, with 17 bases between. This CDR3 is CASSVVPGGAKEQYF. The CDR3 nucleotides read TGTGCCAGCAGCGTAGTCCCCGGAGGTGCGAAAGAGCAGTACTTC.

The chain carries TRBV27 and TRBJ2-6; D could derive from TRBD1 or TRBD2 (5 bases each). Germline V CDR1 and CDR2: MNHEY, SMNVEV (reference sequence). V lost 2 bases to trimming and J lost 0 bases, with 11 bases between them. The CDR3 consists of 17 residues. Here the CDR3 reads CASSLRDGSSGANVLTF. CDR3 nucleotide sequence: TGTGCCAGCAGTTTAAGGGACGGTTCCTCTGGGGCCAACGTCCTGACTTTC.

The CDR3 coding sequence is TGTGCCAGTAGTATCCCTTCGACAGGGAACACTGAAGCTTTCTTT. Amino acid sequence: CASSIPSTGNTEAFF. The V gene is TRBV19, the J gene TRBJ1-1; a possible D gene is TRBD1 (6 bases). Germline V gene lookup returns CDR1 LNHDA and CDR2 SQIVND (reference sequence). The germline V and J ends were trimmed by 3 bases and 1 base, with 12 bases remaining between them. The CDR3 covers 15 residues.

This clone was seen a single time. The V gene is TRBV5-1, the J gene TRBJ1-4; D gene unclear. The V and J ends lost 4 bases and 7 bases respectively, with 17 bases between them. Germline V gives CDR1 SGHRS, CDR2 YFSETQ. This CDR3 contains 15 residues. CDR3 bases: TGCGCCAGCAGCCTCGACGGGCACCTGCGTGAAAAACTGTTTTTT. Residues: CASSLDGHLREKLFF.

The chain carries TRBV29-1 and TRBJ1-2, with 7 bases identical to TRBD1. Trimming at V came to 5 bases and at J to 4 bases, leaving 4 bases not matched to a gene. The CDR3 is made up of 12 amino acids. The germline gives CDR1 SQVTM, CDR2 ANQGSEA. The DNA for the CDR3 is TGCAGCGTTCGACAGGGTTTCTATGGCTACACCTTC. It yields the protein CSVRQGFYGYTF.

The genes are TRBV28 and TRBJ2-5; D is uncertain. Deletions cut 7 bases from V and 5 bases from J, with 14 bases between. The CDR3 is 13 amino acids. Germline loops: CDR1 MDHEN, CDR2 SYDVKM. The CDR3 reads CASTYGNKETQYF. The CDR3, as DNA: TGTGCCAGCACTTACGGTAACAAGGAGACCCAGTACTTC. Full variable domain (rest looked up from reference TRBV28 and TRBJ2-5): DVKVTQSSRYLVKRTGEKVFLECVQDMDHENMFWYRQDPGLGLRLIYFSYDVKMKEKGDIPEGYSVSREKKERFSLILESASTNQTSMYLCASTYGNKETQYFGPGTRLLVL.

The sample holds one count of this clone. The rearrangement uses TRBV7-9 and TRBJ2-5; TRBD2 is a possible D gene (5 bases). With 2 bases removed from V and 5 bases from J, the gap between germline ends came to 6 bases. The CDR3 contains 12 residues. Germline values: CDR1 SEHNR, CDR2 FQNEAQ (reference sequence). The CDR3 is CASSLKRETQYF. Written as DNA, the CDR3 is TGTGCCAGCAGCTTAAAGCGGGAGACCCAGTACTTC.

Notes on this clone: The sample carries other DNA sequences with the same CDR3. The chain combines TRBV27 with TRBJ2-7, with D maybe TRBD2 (6 bases). The CDR3 contains 14 residues. Looked up from germline, CDR1 is MNHEY and CDR2 is SMNVEV (reference sequence). Trimming removed 3 bases at V and 0 bases at J, with 9 bases between. The CDR3 protein is CASSLEGSSYEQYF. As DNA, the CDR3 is TGTGCCAGCAGTTTGGAGGGGAGCTCCTACGAGCAGTACTTC.

The chain couples TRBV11-1 to TRBJ2-7; D gene uncertain. The CDR3 is 14 residues long. CDR1 SGHAT and CDR2 FQDESV come from the germline V gene (reference sequence). V lost 0 bases and J lost 1, with 7 bases in between. The chain's CDR3 is CASSLASDSYEQYF. CDR3 DNA: TGTGCCAGCAGCTTAGCTTCCGATTCCTACGAGCAGTACTTC.

The V and J genes are TRBV9 and TRBJ2-1; D is unresolved. This CDR3 comprises 17 residues. V was cut by 0 bases and J by 1 base, with 14 bases left in between. CDR1 and CDR2 from the germline V gene are SGDLS and YYNGEE. CDR3 loop: CASSVANGDLSYNEQFF. The CDR3 DNA is TGTGCCAGCAGCGTAGCTAACGGTGACCTATCCTACAATGAGCAGTTCTTC. Supplemented by reference TRBV9 and TRBJ2-1, the full variable domain reads DSGVTQTPKHLITATGQRVTLRCSPRSGDLSVYWYQQSLDQGLQFLIQYYNGEERAKGNILERFSAQQFPDLHSELNLSSLELGDSALYFCASSVANGDLSYNEQFFGPGTRLTVL.

V is TRBV19 and J is TRBJ1-1; D remains unclear. Trimming removed 1 base from V and 3 bases from J, with 6 bases in between. The CDR3 is made up of 13 amino acids. The germline CDR1 and CDR2 sequences are LNHDA and SQIVND (reference sequence). Here the CDR3 reads CASSIVGYTEAFF. As DNA, the CDR3 is TGTGCCAGTAGTATAGTGGGGTACACTGAAGCTTTCTTT.

In DNA form, the CDR3 reads TGTGCCAGTAGTCGTAGGAGCTCTGGAAACACCATATATTTT. Protein sequence: CASSRRSSGNTIYF. The J gene is TRBJ1-3, the V gene TRBV19; no firm D call. The CDR3 has 14 residues. Trimming left V 5 bases short and J 0 bases short, with 8 bases between. Germline V CDR1 and CDR2: LNHDA, SQIVND (reference sequence).

The chain uses TRBV4-2 and TRBJ2-7, with D unresolved. The V end lost 0 bases, the J end lost 0 bases, and 18 bases lay between the germline ends. Germline V gene sequence: CDR1 LGHNA, CDR2 YNFKEQ. The length of the CDR3 is 18 residues. The CDR3 nucleotides read TGTGCCAGCAGCCAAGATCTGGGTCTTCACTTTACCTCCTACGAGCAGTACTTC. Its translation is CASSQDLGLHFTSYEQYF.

The chain couples TRBV18 to TRBJ2-6; D unresolved. This CDR3 is built from 16 residues. CDR1 is KGHSH, CDR2 LQKENI, per germline. Trimming shortened V by 2 bases and J by 0 bases, and 8 bases separated the two germline ends. The CDR3 loop is CASSPISVSGANVLTF. The CDR3 DNA follows: TGTGCCAGCTCACCAATAAGCGTCTCTGGGGCCAACGTCCTGACTTTC.

The chain recombines TRBV28 with TRBJ2-5, with TRBD2 matching 11 bases. The V gene's germline CDR1 is MDHEN and CDR2 SYDVKM. This CDR3 comprises 17 residues. J was trimmed by 4 bases and V by 5 bases; bases with no gene match: 12. CDR3 sequence (DNA): TGTGCCAGCAGTAAACAGGGGACTAGCGGTTTGGGAGAGACCCAGTACTTC. Protein sequence: CASSKQGTSGLGETQYF.

This chain uses TRBV28 with TRBJ1-1; no clear D. This CDR3 comprises 14 residues. V dropped 2 bases and J dropped 8 bases, with 15 bases sitting between them. The germline CDR1 and CDR2 sequences are MDHEN and SYDVKM. For the CDR3, the DNA is TGTGCCAGCAGTTTACCGTCAGGAGCCCCCGAAGCTTTCTTT. This gives the protein CASSLPSGAPEAFF.

CDR3 sequence reads: CASSSSPYEQYF. CDR3 nucleotide sequence: TGTGCCAGCAGTTCGTCCCCCTACGAGCAGTACTTC. The chain joins TRBV6-6 to TRBJ2-7; D remains unclear. CDR3 length equals 12 residues. V lost 4 bases and J 2 bases, leaving 6 bases between the germline ends. Germline V gene lookup returns CDR1 MNHNY and CDR2 SVGAGI (reference sequence).

In its sample, this clone was seen once. The chain joins TRBV7-9 to TRBJ2-4; D possibly matches TRBD1 or TRBD2 (5 bases each). Trimming took off 11 bases at V and 1 base at J, with 15 bases between the two ends. Germline CDR1 reads SEHNR; CDR2 reads FQNEAQ (reference sequence). This CDR3 has 14 amino acids. CDR3 bases: TGTGCCGGGGGTGGCCCGGGTGCCAAAAACATTCAGTACTTC. It is translated as CAGGGPGAKNIQYF.